This entry lists 12 T cell receptor beta chains sequenced from one sample in a study of vaccination effects on CD4 cells after COVID-19. Their recognized antigens are unknown. Sequencing used immunoSEQ multiplex PCR; TCRdb keeps in-frame clones, though not all of them. The table has tens of thousands of clones, 60% to 75% seen once. CD4+ T cells were isolated after around 10 days of culture. The sequences come from CD4+ T cells from PBMCs cultured without peptide, collected before COVID-19 vaccination. Receptor source: a human donor who received a COVID-19 vaccine.

This clone was observed once. The chain recombines TRBV5-1 with TRBJ2-7; 10 bases map to TRBD2. The germline V gene encodes CDR1 SGHRS and CDR2 YFSETQ. The V segment lost 0 bases and the J segment 1 base; nucleotides outside the gene matches: 4. This CDR3 has 16 amino acids. CDR3 DNA: TGCGCCAGCAGCTTGGGGACTAGCGGCGTATCCTACGAGCAGTACTTC. This codes for CASSLGTSGVSYEQYF. The full variable domain, with the rest looked up from reference TRBV5-1 and TRBJ2-7, is KAGVTQTPRYLIKTRGQQVTLSCSPISGHRSVSWYQQTPGQGLQFLFEYFSETQRNKGNFPGRFSGRQFSNSRSEMNVSTLELGDSALYLCASSLGTSGVSYEQYFGPGTRLTVT.

This clone appeared once. This sequence joins TRBV10-3 and TRBJ2-2; D gene unclear. Germline V gene data show CDR1 as ENHRY and CDR2 as SYGVKD. Trimming stripped 5 bases from V and 0 bases from J, with 1 base between. The CDR3 sequence is 12 residues long. The CDR3 region has the DNA TGTGCCATCAGTCCGAACACCGGGGAGCTGTTTTTT. It codes for CAISPNTGELFF.

This clone occurred a few times. This chain uses TRBV24-1 with TRBJ2-1; a possible D gene is TRBD2 (5 bases). This CDR3 contains 11 residues. The V end lost 6 bases, the J end lost 10 bases, and 9 bases lay between the germline ends. Germline V gene sequence: CDR1 KGHDR, CDR2 SFDVKD. CDR3 loop: CATSSRGEQFF. The CDR3 DNA sequence: TGTGCCACCAGTAGCAGAGGGGAGCAGTTCTTC.

This chain links TRBV7-3 with TRBJ2-1; 8 nucleotides align to TRBD2. Germline V gene sequence: CDR1 SGHTA, CDR2 FQGTGA. The J segment lost 5 bases and the V segment lost 4 bases, leaving 10 bases of the junction unmatched. CDR3 length equals 16 residues. The CDR3 sequence is CASSSRRGGHHNEQFF. The DNA of the CDR3 is TGTGCCAGCAGCTCCAGACGGGGGGGCCACCACAATGAGCAGTTCTTC. Variable domain in full (rest from reference TRBV7-3 and TRBJ2-1): GAGVSQTPSNKVTEKGKYVELRCDPISGHTALYWYRQSLGQGPEFLIYFQGTGAADDSGLPNDRFFAVRPEGSVSTLKIQRTERGDSAVYLCASSSRRGGHHNEQFFGPGTRLTVL.

The J gene is TRBJ1-2, the V gene TRBV3-1 (or the pseudogene TRBV3-2); D may be TRBD1 (6 bases). This CDR3 is built from 15 residues. CDR1 is LGHDT and CDR2 is YNNKEL in the germline V gene (reference sequence). V was shortened by 0 bases and J by 3 bases, with 11 bases between the two germline ends. CDR3 coding DNA: TGTGCCAGCAGCCAAGATCTTCCAGGGGACTATGGCTACACCTTC. As protein: CASSQDLPGDYGYTF.

The chain carries TRBV6-5 and TRBJ1-5; 9 positions agree with TRBD1. Germline CDR1 MNHEY, CDR2 SVGAGI. This CDR3 region has 14 residues. The junction had 6 bases not matched to a gene; V was cut back by 5 bases and J by 7 bases. The CDR3 bases are TGTGCCAGCAGTCCGGGACAGGGACGACAGCCCCAGCATTTT. Translation gives CASSPGQGRQPQHF.

This chain connects TRBV28 to TRBJ2-3; 9 nucleotides match TRBD2. The CDR3 contains 18 residues. Germline V lookup: CDR1 MDHEN, CDR2 SYDVKM. V was pared by 1 base and J by 2 bases, with 10 bases of the junction left unmatched. The CDR3: CASSLSLAGSLLTDTQYF. CDR3 nucleotide sequence: TGTGCCAGCAGTTTATCCCTAGCGGGATCACTTCTCACAGATACGCAGTATTTT.

V gene TRBV6-1 combines with J gene TRBJ2-1, with TRBD2 identical over 9 bases. Germline V gene sequence: CDR1 MNHNS, CDR2 SASEGT. This CDR3 has 15 amino acids. Losses at the gene ends were 3 bases for V and 2 bases for J; bases not matched to a gene: 2. Written as DNA, the CDR3 is TGTGCCAGCAGTGAGGGCGGGAGGGCCTACAATGAGCAGTTCTTC. Translating it yields CASSEGGRAYNEQFF.

The chain uses TRBV28 and TRBJ1-2, with a tentative D call TRBD1 (6 bases). This CDR3 contains 14 residues. Trimming left V 7 bases short and J 4 bases short, with 16 bases between. CDR1 and CDR2 (germline): MDHEN, SYDVKM. The CDR3 protein is CASKGVGSFYGYTF. Here the CDR3 DNA reads TGTGCCAGCAAGGGGGTAGGGTCCTTCTATGGCTACACCTTC.

This clone has a single count. CDR3: CASSYAGVGRQPQHF. The CDR3 region has the DNA TGTGCCAGCAGTTACGCGGGGGTCGGGAGACAGCCCCAGCATTTT. The V gene is TRBV6-5, the J gene TRBJ1-5; weak D call: TRBD1 (5 bases). CDR1 and CDR2 from the germline V gene are MNHEY and SVGAGI. Trimming left V 2 bases short and J 7 bases short, with 15 bases between. This CDR3 comprises 15 residues.

The chain uses TRBV5-8 and TRBJ2-1; D remains unclear. The CDR3 spans 15 residues. CDR1 and CDR2 from the germline V gene are SGHTS and YDEGEE. V lost 4 bases, J lost 4 bases, and 15 bases lay in between. The CDR3 DNA reads TGTGCCAGCAGCGCCGGACGGATAAGATACAATGAGCAGTTCTTC. Translated, it gives CASSAGRIRYNEQFF.

The chain combines TRBV27 with TRBJ2-7; D not resolved. Between the trimmed V and J ends, which lost 0 bases and 5 bases, there was a span of 11 bases. The CDR3 is 14 residues long. From germline, CDR1 is MNHEY and CDR2 SMNVEV (reference sequence). The chain's CDR3 is CASSLSRRVHEQYF. In nucleotides, the CDR3 is TGTGCCAGCAGTTTATCGAGAAGGGTCCACGAGCAGTACTTC.